The present TCR beta chain was sequenced within a study of a mutant IDH1 vaccine in newly diagnosed glioma. Study details: The treated population exhibited a male proportion of roughly 62%, a female proportion of about 38%, and a mean age of about 40 years.

The time point denotes: week 5, during vaccination. Doses comprised 300 ug of mutant IDH1 20-mer peptide each, plus topical imiquimod. Points on this clone: The antigen is unknown.

Assay: immunoSEQ multiplex PCR; the TCRdb copy retains only in-frame clones and omits some. The sample lists approximately 37,000 clones; 45% to 70% were seen once. V was trimmed by 2 bases and J by 4 bases, leaving 1 base between them. Germline-derived CDR1 and CDR2 are SGHRS and YFSETQ. The CDR3 extends over 11 amino acids. The genes are TRBV5-1 and TRBJ2-1; unclear D gene. Specimen: PBMCs, collected from a glioma patient whose treatment included an IDH1 peptide vaccine. This sequence originates from a woman aged 18-35 years with glioma. The CDR3 is CASSLYNEQFF. Here the CDR3 DNA reads TGCGCCAGCAGCTTATACAATGAGCAGTTCTTC.